Detailed here is one TCR beta chain. Its antigen is as yet unknown. This specimen belongs to a study of immune evolution from preneoplasia to lung adenocarcinoma. Study-wide background: HLA loss of heterozygosity: 5.5% to 8.5% AIS, about 15% MIA, over 25% ADC, none AAH.

Findings of the study overall: Top clone share appeared to fall from AAH through AIS, MIA, adenocarcinoma. T cell clonality was higher in KRAS-mutant than EGFR-mutant or wild-type nodules.

V was clipped by 1 base and J by 6 bases, with 27 bases between them. This CDR3 contains 19 residues. Germline lookup yields CDR1 MGHRA and CDR2 YSYEKL. Macro-dissection enriched premalignant or tumor cells before nucleic acid extraction. Libraries were prepared by immunoSEQ multiplex PCR; TCRdb keeps only in-frame clonotypes and omits some of them. The sample shows approximately 6,200 clones, roughly 84% of them seen only once. This chain joins TRBV4-1 and TRBJ1-2, with D unclear. Sequenced: FFPE minimally invasive lung adenocarcinoma tissue. The origin of this receptor is a person aged 45 to 69 with lung adenocarcinoma. This CDR3 reads CASSQVPLGSLGVKDGYTF. The CDR3 coding sequence is TGCGCCAGCAGCCAAGTTCCCCTAGGCTCCCTTGGGGTGAAGGATGGCTACACCTTC.